This T cell receptor beta chain was profiled in a study of CD8+ T cells in alopecia areata. cDNA serving as the sequencing template came from extracted, reverse transcribed RNA. Method: immunoSEQ multiplex PCR; TCRdb's copy keeps in-frame clones and lacks some. The sample lists hundreds of thousands of clones, about 60% occurring once. The junction had 4 bases not matched to a gene; V was cut back by 6 bases and J by 1 base. The CDR3 runs 15 residues. Germline CDR1 is LNHDA and CDR2 is SQIVND (reference sequence). V and J are TRBV19 and TRBJ2-1; 9 bases are a match to TRBD1. This receptor was identified in a human donor with alopecia areata. The sample was CD4+ T cells sorted from blood, taken at week 0. DNA of the CDR3: TGTGCCAGTAGGGGACAGGGTGCGTCCTACAATGAGCAGTTCTTC. As protein: CASRGQGASYNEQFF.